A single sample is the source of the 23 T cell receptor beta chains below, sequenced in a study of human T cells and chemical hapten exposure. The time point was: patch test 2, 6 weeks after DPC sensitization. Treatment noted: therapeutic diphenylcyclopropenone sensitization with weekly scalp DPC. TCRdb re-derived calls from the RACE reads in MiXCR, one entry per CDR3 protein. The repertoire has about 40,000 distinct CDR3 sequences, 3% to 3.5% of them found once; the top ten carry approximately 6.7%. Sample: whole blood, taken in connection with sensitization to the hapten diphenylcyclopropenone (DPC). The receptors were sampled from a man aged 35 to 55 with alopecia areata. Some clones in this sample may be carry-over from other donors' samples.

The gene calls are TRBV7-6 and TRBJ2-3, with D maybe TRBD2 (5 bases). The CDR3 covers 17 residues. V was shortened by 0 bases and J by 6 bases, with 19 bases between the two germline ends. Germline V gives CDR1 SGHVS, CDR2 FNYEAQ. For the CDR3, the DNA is TGTGCCAGCAGCTTAGCTGAACTAGTTGCCACTCGGGATACGCAGTATTTT. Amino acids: CASSLAELVATRDTQYF.

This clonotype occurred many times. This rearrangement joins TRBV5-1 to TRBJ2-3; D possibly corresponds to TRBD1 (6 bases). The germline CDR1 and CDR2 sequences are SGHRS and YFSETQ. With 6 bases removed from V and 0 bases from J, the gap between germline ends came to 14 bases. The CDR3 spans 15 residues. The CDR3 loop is CASIGGRASTDTQYF. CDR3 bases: TGCGCCAGCATTGGGGGCCGAGCTAGCACAGATACGCAGTATTTT.

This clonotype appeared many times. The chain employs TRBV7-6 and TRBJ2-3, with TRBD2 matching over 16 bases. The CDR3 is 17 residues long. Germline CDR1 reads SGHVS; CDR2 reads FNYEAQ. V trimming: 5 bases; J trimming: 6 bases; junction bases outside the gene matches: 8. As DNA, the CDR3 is TGTGCCAGCAGCACGGGACTAGCGGGAGGGCCAGAGGATACGCAGTATTTT. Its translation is CASSTGLAGGPEDTQYF.

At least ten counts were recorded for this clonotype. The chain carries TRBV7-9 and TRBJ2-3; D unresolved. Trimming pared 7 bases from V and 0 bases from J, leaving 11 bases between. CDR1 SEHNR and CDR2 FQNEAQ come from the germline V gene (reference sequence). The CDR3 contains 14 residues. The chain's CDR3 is CASIQGRSTDTQYF. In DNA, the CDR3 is TGTGCCAGCATCCAAGGGCGGAGCACAGATACGCAGTATTTT.

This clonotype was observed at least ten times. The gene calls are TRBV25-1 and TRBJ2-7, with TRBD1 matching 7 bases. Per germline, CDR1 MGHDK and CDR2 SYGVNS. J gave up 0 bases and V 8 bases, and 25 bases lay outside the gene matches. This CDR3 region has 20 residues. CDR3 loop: CASPSGLTGASGLDSYEQYF. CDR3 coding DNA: TGTGCCAGCCCCAGTGGTCTAACAGGGGCCAGCGGTCTTGACTCCTACGAGCAGTACTTC.

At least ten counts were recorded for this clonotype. This CDR3 is CASSFGETPYEQYF. In DNA, the CDR3 is TGTGCCAGCAGTTTCGGGGAGACCCCCTACGAGCAGTACTTC. The rearrangement uses TRBV28 and TRBJ2-7; possible D gene TRBD2, 5 bases. The CDR3 covers 14 residues. With 3 bases removed from V and 2 bases from J, the gap between germline ends came to 11 bases. Germline V gene sequence: CDR1 MDHEN, CDR2 SYDVKM.

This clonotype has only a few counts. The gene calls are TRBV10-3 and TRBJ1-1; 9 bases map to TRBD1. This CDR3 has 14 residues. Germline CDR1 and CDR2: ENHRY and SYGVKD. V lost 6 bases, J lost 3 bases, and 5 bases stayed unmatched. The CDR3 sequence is CAISPGQGYTEAFF. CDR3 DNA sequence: TGTGCCATCAGCCCCGGACAGGGGTACACTGAAGCTTTCTTT.

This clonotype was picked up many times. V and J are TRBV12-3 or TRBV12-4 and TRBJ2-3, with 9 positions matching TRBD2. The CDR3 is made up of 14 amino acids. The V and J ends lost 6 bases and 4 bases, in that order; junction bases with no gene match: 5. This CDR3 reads CASRWTSEADTQYF. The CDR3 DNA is TGTGCCAGCAGGTGGACTAGCGAGGCAGATACGCAGTATTTT.

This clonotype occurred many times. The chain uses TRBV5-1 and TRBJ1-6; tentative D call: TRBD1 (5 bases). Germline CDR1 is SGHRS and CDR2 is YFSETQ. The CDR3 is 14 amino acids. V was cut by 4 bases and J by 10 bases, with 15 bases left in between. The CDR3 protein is CASSNSGWDSPLHF. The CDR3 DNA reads TGCGCCAGCAGCAACTCAGGGTGGGACTCACCCCTCCACTTT.

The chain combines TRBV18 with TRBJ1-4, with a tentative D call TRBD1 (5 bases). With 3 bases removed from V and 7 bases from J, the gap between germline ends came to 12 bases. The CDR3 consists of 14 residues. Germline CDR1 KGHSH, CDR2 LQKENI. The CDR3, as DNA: TGTGCCAGCTCACCTCAGGGTAATCGTGAAAAACTGTTTTTT. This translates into CASSPQGNREKLFF.

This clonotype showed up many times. The CDR3 DNA sequence: TGTGCCAGCAGTGAGGTTGCGCTAGCGGGAGTCGCCTACGAGCAGTACTTC. This sequence encodes CASSEVALAGVAYEQYF. The V call is TRBV2, the J call TRBJ2-7; 10 nucleotides line up with TRBD2. The CDR3 is 17 amino acids. CDR1 is SNHLY, CDR2 FYNNEI, per germline. Unmatched junction bases numbered 10, after V lost 3 bases and J lost 2 bases.

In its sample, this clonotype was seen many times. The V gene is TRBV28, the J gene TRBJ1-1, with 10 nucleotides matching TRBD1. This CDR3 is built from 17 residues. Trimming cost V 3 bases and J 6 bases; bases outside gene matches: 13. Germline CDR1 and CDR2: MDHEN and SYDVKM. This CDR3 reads CASSFLTGGSVKAEAFF. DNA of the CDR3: TGTGCCAGCAGTTTTTTGACAGGGGGCAGCGTAAAGGCTGAAGCTTTCTTT.

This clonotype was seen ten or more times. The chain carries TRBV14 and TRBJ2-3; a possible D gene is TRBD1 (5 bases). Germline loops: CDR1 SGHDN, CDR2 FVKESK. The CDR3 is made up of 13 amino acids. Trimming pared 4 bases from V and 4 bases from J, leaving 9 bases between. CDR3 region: CASSPQAPDTQYF. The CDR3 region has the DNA TGTGCCAGCAGCCCACAGGCTCCAGATACGCAGTATTTT.

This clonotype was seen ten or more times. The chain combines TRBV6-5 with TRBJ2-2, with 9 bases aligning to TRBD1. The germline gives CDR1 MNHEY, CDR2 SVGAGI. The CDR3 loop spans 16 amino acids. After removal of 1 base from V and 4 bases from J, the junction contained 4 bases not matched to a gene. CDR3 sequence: CASSYFGQGTTGELFF. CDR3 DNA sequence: TGTGCCAGCAGTTACTTTGGACAGGGGACCACCGGGGAGCTGTTTTTT.

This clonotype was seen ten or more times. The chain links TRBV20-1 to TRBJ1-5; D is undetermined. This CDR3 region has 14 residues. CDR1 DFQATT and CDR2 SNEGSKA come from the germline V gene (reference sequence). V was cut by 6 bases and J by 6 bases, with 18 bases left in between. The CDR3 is CSAKSTKGVQPQHF. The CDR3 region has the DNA TGCAGTGCCAAATCCACCAAGGGAGTTCAGCCCCAGCATTTT.

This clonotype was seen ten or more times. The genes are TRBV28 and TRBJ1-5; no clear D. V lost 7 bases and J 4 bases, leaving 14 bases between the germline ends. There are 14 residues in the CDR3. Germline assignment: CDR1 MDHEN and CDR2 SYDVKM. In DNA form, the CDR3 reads TGTGCCAGCAATTTGTCCCCCCGAAATCAGCCCCAGCATTTT. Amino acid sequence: CASNLSPRNQPQHF. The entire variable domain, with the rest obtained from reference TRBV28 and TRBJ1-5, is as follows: DVKVTQSSRYLVKRTGEKVFLECVQDMDHENMFWYRQDPGLGLRLIYFSYDVKMKEKGDIPEGYSVSREKKERFSLILESASTNQTSMYLCASNLSPRNQPQHFGDGTRLSIL.

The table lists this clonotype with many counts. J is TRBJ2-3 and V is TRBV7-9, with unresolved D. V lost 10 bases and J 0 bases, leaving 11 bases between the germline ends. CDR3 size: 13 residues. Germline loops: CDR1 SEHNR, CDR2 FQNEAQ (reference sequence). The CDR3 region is CATGPGSTDTQYF. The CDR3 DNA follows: TGTGCCACTGGCCCCGGGAGCACAGATACGCAGTATTTT.

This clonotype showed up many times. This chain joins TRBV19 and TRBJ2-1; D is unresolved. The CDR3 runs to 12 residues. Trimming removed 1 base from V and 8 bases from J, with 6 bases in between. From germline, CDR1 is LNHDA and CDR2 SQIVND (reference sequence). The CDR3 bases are TGTGCCAGTAGTATAGGGCTAGATGAGCAGTTCTTC. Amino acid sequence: CASSIGLDEQFF. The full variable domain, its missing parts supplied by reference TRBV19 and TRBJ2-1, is DGGITQSPKYLFRKEGQNVTLSCEQNLNHDAMYWYRQDPGQGLRLIYYSQIVNDFQKGDIAEGYSVSREKKESFPLTVTSAQKNPTAFYLCASSIGLDEQFFGPGTRLTVL.

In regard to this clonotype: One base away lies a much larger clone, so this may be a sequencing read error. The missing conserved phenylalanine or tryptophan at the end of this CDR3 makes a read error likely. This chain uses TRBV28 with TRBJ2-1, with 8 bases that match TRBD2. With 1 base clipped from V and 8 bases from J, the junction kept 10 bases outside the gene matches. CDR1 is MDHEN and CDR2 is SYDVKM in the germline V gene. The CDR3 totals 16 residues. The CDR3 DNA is TGTGCCAGCAGTTTATTGCCTAGCGGGTTCACCCATGAGCAGTTCTCC. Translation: CASSLLPSGFTHEQFS.

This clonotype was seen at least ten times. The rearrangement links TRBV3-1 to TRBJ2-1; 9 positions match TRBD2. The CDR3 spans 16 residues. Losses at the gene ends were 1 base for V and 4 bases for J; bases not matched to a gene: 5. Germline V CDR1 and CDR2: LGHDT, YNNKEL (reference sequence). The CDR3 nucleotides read TGTGCCAGCAGCCAAGGGGTAGCGGGGGTTTACAATGAGCAGTTCTTC. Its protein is CASSQGVAGVYNEQFF.

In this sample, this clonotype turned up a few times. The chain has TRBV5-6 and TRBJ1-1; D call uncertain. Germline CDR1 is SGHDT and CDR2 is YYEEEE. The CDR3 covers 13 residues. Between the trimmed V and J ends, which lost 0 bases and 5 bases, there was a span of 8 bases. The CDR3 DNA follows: TGTGCCAGCAGCTTGGACGCTGGGACTGAAGCTTTCTTT. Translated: CASSLDAGTEAFF. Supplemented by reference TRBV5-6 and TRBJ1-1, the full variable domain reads DAGVTQSPTHLIKTRGQQVTLRCSPKSGHDTVSWYQQALGQGPQFIFQYYEEEERQRGNFPDRFSGHQFPNYSSELNVNALLLGDSALYLCASSLDAGTEAFFGQGTRLTVV.

CDR3 DNA: TGTGCCAGTCGGGAAGCGGGAGGGCCGAGCTCCGAGCAGTACTTC. Its protein is CASREAGGPSSEQYF. The genes are TRBV28 and TRBJ2-7, with 10 positions matching TRBD2. This CDR3 comprises 15 residues. Germline CDR1 MDHEN, CDR2 SYDVKM. The ends lost 9 bases at V and 6 bases at J; junction bases unmatched: 14.

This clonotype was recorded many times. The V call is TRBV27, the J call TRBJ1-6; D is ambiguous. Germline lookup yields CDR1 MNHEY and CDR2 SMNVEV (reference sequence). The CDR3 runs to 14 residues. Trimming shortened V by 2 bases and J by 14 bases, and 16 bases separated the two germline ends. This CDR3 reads CASSLGGSVAALHF. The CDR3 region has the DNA TGTGCCAGCAGTTTAGGAGGGAGTGTTGCGGCCCTCCACTTT.